The clone carrying this T cell receptor (beta chain) has just one count. Its target is not known. TCRdb keeps only in-frame clones here, not all; method: immunoSEQ multiplex PCR. The data contain approximately 41,000 clones, 76% of them singletons. This record comes from a study of memory CD4+ T cells and cytomegalovirus serostatus. This CDR3 spans 14 amino acids. V lost 0 bases and J lost 5, with 11 bases in between. CDR1 is SGHDT and CDR2 is YYEEEE in the germline V gene. The study's findings and limits: A US-trained random forest predicted CMV serostatus with median AUC around 0.9.

The sort gate was single viable CD3+CD4+CD8-CD45RO+ cells for memory CD4+ T cells. The sequenced material came from memory CD4+ T cells from blood. This receptor was taken from an adult in good health and CMV-seronegative. The rearrangement links TRBV5-6 to TRBJ2-5; a weak D match, TRBD2 (5 bases). CDR3 DNA sequence: TGTGCCAGCAGCTTGGGGAGCCCGGGGGAGACCCAGTACTTC. Amino acids: CASSLGSPGETQYF.